This TCR beta chain was profiled in a study of cytomegalovirus exposure and HLA in healthy donors. This CDR3 has 15 amino acids. Germline V gene lookup returns CDR1 SNHLY and CDR2 FYNNEI. The V end lost 3 bases, the J end lost 1 base, and 12 bases lay between the germline ends. Primers included in the PCR were 60 Vbeta and 13 Jbeta primers. Some clones are missing from TCRdb's copy, which holds only in-frame ones; the method was immunoSEQ multiplex PCR. The data hold about 110,000 clones, with 81% observed a single time. This chain uses TRBV2 with TRBJ2-5, with D possibly matching TRBD2 (5 bases). The sample comprised PBMCs. The clonotype originates from a woman aged 30 to 39 in good health and CMV-seronegative. The CDR3 region is CASSERARFQETQYF. The DNA of the CDR3 is TGTGCCAGCAGTGAGAGGGCGAGATTCCAAGAGACCCAGTACTTC.